The rows below give T cell receptor beta chains drawn from one sample of a study of blood T cell repertoires in COVID-19. Sequencing was performed with immunoSEQ multiplex PCR; in TCRdb, only in-frame clones are kept and a portion is missing. This table holds roughly 150,000 clones, about four fifths found once. The sequencing sample was made of peripheral blood. All receptors come from a woman aged 80 or over with COVID-19, enrolled during active disease. CDR3s include the opening cysteine and the closing phenylalanine or tryptophan. D genes are given only for firm matches. Clone size is shown for a subset of rows, as once, few, many or a class of expanded clone.

size: -
V: TRBV24-1
D: TRBD1
J: TRBJ2-3
CDR3: CATSDSGTGDTDTQYF
DNA: TGTGCCACCAGTGATTCCGGGACAGGGGACACAGATACGCAGTATTTT

size: -
V: TRBV28
D: -
J: TRBJ2-7
CDR3: CASSLQGSNDEQYF
DNA: TGTGCCAGCAGTTTACAGGGAAGTAATGACGAGCAGTACTTC

size: once
V: TRBV24-1
D: TRBD2
J: TRBJ2-1
CDR3: CATSDFVAGGYNEQFF
DNA: TGTGCCACCAGTGATTTCGTAGCGGGAGGGTACAATGAGCAGTTCTTC

size: few
V: TRBV27
D: TRBD1
J: TRBJ2-7
CDR3: CASRGQGAVSGEQYF
DNA: TGTGCCAGCAGGGGACAGGGGGCGGTCTCAGGCGAGCAGTACTTC

size: -
V: TRBV5-1
D: TRBD1
J: TRBJ2-7
CDR3: CASSSRGSEGQYF
DNA: TGCGCCAGCAGCAGCAGGGGGTCGGAAGGACAGTACTTC

size: once
V: TRBV19
D: TRBD2
J: TRBJ2-4
CDR3: CASSSLFGGRRISDIQYF
DNA: TGTGCCAGTAGTTCACTATTCGGGGGGAGGAGGATCTCGGACATTCAGTACTTC

size: once
V: TRBV5-1
D: TRBD2
J: TRBJ2-3
CDR3: CASSLSSGPAGQYF
DNA: TGCGCCAGCAGCTTGAGTAGCGGGCCAGCGGGGCAGTATTTT

size: -
V: TRBV18
D: TRBD1
J: TRBJ2-7
CDR3: CASSPRQGGLYEQYF
DNA: TGTGCCAGCTCACCTAGACAGGGGGGTCTCTACGAGCAGTACTTC

size: -
V: TRBV2
D: -
J: TRBJ2-3
CDR3: CASRRTPTRADTQYF
DNA: TGTGCCAGCAGGCGGACTCCGACGAGGGCAGATACGCAGTATTTT

size: -
V: TRBV4-2
D: -
J: TRBJ1-2
CDR3: CASSQEAGANYGYTF
DNA: TGTGCCAGCAGCCAAGAGGCAGGGGCCAACTATGGCTACACCTTC

size: -
V: TRBV18
D: TRBD1
J: TRBJ1-5
CDR3: CASSATGQGSNQPQHF
DNA: TGTGCCAGCTCAGCTACCGGACAGGGTAGCAATCAGCCCCAGCATTTT

size: -
V: TRBV3-1/TRBV3-2
D: -
J: TRBJ1-2
CDR3: CASSQDTEALTNYGYTF
DNA: TGTGCCAGCAGCCAAGATACGGAGGCTCTTACTAACTATGGCTACACCTTC

size: -
V: TRBV7-3
D: TRBD1
J: TRBJ1-5
CDR3: CASSSAQGEWDDSNQPQHF
DNA: TGTGCCAGCAGCTCTGCACAGGGGGAATGGGATGATAGCAATCAGCCCCAGCATTTT

size: -
V: TRBV19
D: TRBD1
J: TRBJ1-4
CDR3: CASSISTGGAGKLFF
DNA: TGTGCCAGTAGTATATCGACAGGGGGCGCCGGAAAACTGTTTTTT

size: -
V: TRBV28
D: -
J: TRBJ1-2
CDR3: CASSLLVRGRGYTF
DNA: TGTGCCAGCAGTTTACTGGTCAGGGGCAGGGGCTACACCTTC

size: -
V: TRBV5-1
D: -
J: TRBJ2-3
CDR3: CASSFRGASTDTQYF
DNA: TGCGCCAGCAGCTTCAGAGGTGCTAGCACAGATACGCAGTATTTT

size: -
V: TRBV10-3
D: TRBD2
J: TRBJ2-7
CDR3: CAINGLAGGVHEQYF
DNA: TGTGCCATCAATGGACTAGCGGGAGGGGTCCACGAGCAGTACTTC

size: -
V: TRBV5-1
D: -
J: TRBJ2-3
CDR3: CASSWRYKGASTDTQYF
DNA: TGCGCCAGCAGCTGGAGGTATAAGGGAGCTAGCACAGATACGCAGTATTTT

size: -
V: TRBV24-1
D: TRBD1
J: TRBJ1-2
CDR3: CATSDSQGAYGYTF
DNA: TGTGCCACCAGTGATTCACAGGGGGCGTATGGCTACACCTTC

size: -
V: TRBV6-1
D: TRBD1
J: TRBJ2-3
CDR3: CASSGRTGGITDTQYF
DNA: TGTGCCAGCAGTGGCCGGACAGGGGGCATCACAGATACGCAGTATTTT

size: -
V: TRBV19
D: -
J: TRBJ2-6
CDR3: CASSPATPGANVLTF
DNA: TGTGCCAGTAGCCCGGCGACACCTGGGGCCAACGTCCTGACTTTC

size: -
V: TRBV30
D: TRBD1
J: TRBJ1-1
CDR3: CAWSPGQGLKAFF
DNA: TGTGCCTGGAGTCCGGGACAGGGGTTGAAAGCTTTCTTT

size: -
V: TRBV5-8
D: -
J: TRBJ1-5
CDR3: CASTVRTQGNQPQHF
DNA: TGTGCCAGCACCGTCCGTACACAGGGAAATCAGCCCCAGCATTTT

size: -
V: TRBV5-4
D: TRBD1
J: TRBJ1-6
CDR3: CASSLPGTGLSSPLHF
DNA: TGTGCCAGCAGCTTGCCCGGGACAGGTCTGAGTTCACCCCTCCACTTT

size: -
V: TRBV29-1
D: -
J: TRBJ2-7
CDR3: CSVIGTLPYEQYF
DNA: TGCAGCGTTATCGGGACATTACCCTACGAGCAGTACTTC

size: -
V: TRBV5-1
D: -
J: TRBJ2-1
CDR3: CASSLGQVSYNEQFF
DNA: TGCGCCAGCAGCTTGGGACAGGTCTCCTACAATGAGCAGTTCTTC

size: -
V: TRBV5-4
D: -
J: TRBJ2-3
CDR3: CASSLGRSADTQYF
DNA: TGTGCCAGCAGCTTGGGGCGGTCGGCAGATACGCAGTATTTT

size: once
V: TRBV5-1
D: -
J: TRBJ2-7
CDR3: CASSPTGTGNEQYF
DNA: TGCGCCAGCAGCCCGACCGGGACTGGGAACGAGCAGTACTTC

size: -
V: TRBV5-6
D: -
J: TRBJ1-3
CDR3: CASSFTGLVRGNTIYF
DNA: TGTGCCAGCAGCTTTACAGGGCTAGTGCGGGGAAACACCATATATTTT

size: -
V: TRBV30
D: TRBD1
J: TRBJ1-2
CDR3: CASTGVAYGYTF
DNA: TGTGCCTCCACAGGGGTTGCTTATGGCTACACCTTC

size: -
V: TRBV10-2
D: TRBD1
J: TRBJ2-7
CDR3: CASRDGTGAYEQYF
DNA: TGCGCCAGCAGAGACGGGACAGGGGCCTACGAGCAGTACTTC

size: few
V: TRBV5-1
D: TRBD2
J: TRBJ2-7
CDR3: CASRAGTSGSYEQYF
DNA: TGCGCCAGCAGAGCTGGCACTAGCGGCTCCTACGAGCAGTACTTC

size: once
V: TRBV18
D: -
J: TRBJ2-3
CDR3: CASSQTADTQYF
DNA: TGTGCCAGCTCCCAGACTGCAGATACGCAGTATTTT

size: -
V: TRBV19
D: -
J: TRBJ1-2
CDR3: CASRSEPSGYTF
DNA: TGTGCCAGTAGATCGGAGCCGAGTGGCTACACCTTC

size: -
V: TRBV11-2
D: -
J: TRBJ1-6
CDR3: CASSLLDSSYNSPLHF
DNA: TGTGCCAGCAGCTTGCTAGACAGCTCCTATAATTCACCCCTCCACTTT

size: -
V: TRBV2
D: -
J: TRBJ1-1
CDR3: CASRTDMNTEAFF
DNA: TGTGCCAGCAGGACAGACATGAACACTGAAGCTTTCTTT

size: once
V: TRBV9
D: -
J: TRBJ1-4
CDR3: CASSPFGTNEKLFF
DNA: TGTGCCAGCAGCCCATTTGGCACAAATGAAAAACTGTTTTTT

size: -
V: TRBV14
D: -
J: TRBJ2-1
CDR3: CASSMLRAAYSYNEQFF
DNA: TGTGCCAGCAGCATGCTGCGAGCGGCATACTCCTACAATGAGCAGTTCTTC

size: -
V: TRBV28
D: -
J: TRBJ1-3
CDR3: CASILQGSGNTIYF
DNA: TGTGCCAGCATTCTACAGGGCTCTGGAAACACCATATATTTT

size: -
V: TRBV6-6
D: -
J: TRBJ1-2
CDR3: CASTGFSDNYGYTF
DNA: TGTGCCAGCACGGGGTTTAGTGACAACTATGGCTACACCTTC

size: -
V: TRBV2
D: TRBD2
J: TRBJ2-1
CDR3: CASRLLADAWDEQFF
DNA: TGTGCCAGCAGGCTTCTAGCGGACGCTTGGGATGAGCAGTTCTTC

size: -
V: TRBV15
D: -
J: TRBJ2-1
CDR3: CATSSRGAWNEQFF
DNA: TGTGCCACCAGCAGCCGGGGGGCCTGGAATGAGCAGTTCTTC

size: -
V: TRBV6-6
D: TRBD1
J: TRBJ1-3
CDR3: CASQGTVSGNTIYF
DNA: TGTGCCAGCCAGGGGACAGTATCTGGAAACACCATATATTTT

size: -
V: TRBV7-9
D: TRBD1
J: TRBJ2-1
CDR3: CASNLGQGVGYEQFF
DNA: TGTGCCAGCAACCTTGGACAGGGGGTTGGGTATGAGCAGTTCTTC

size: -
V: TRBV18
D: TRBD2
J: TRBJ2-3
CDR3: CASSLGTSGTTDTQYF
DNA: TGTGCCAGCTCACTGGGGACTAGCGGAACTACAGATACGCAGTATTTT